This TCR beta chain was observed in a study of regulatory T cells in long-lasting Graves disease. Time point defined: newly diagnosed GD, antithyroid drugs for less than 3 months. Construction of the TCR library relied on RNA isolated from PBMCs. Libraries of TCR beta came from iRepertoire HTBI primers plus Arm-PCR of CDR3 regions. One entry per CDR3 protein results from TCRdb running MiXCR on the multiplex PCR reads. The sample yields roughly 400,000 distinct CDR3 sequences, about 16% seen once. The ends lost 8 bases at V and 3 bases at J; junction bases unmatched: 6. Germline assignment: CDR1 KGHDR and CDR2 SFDVKD. This CDR3 region has 15 residues. The table lists this clonotype with many counts. The same sample was also studied in work on T cells in Graves' hyperthyroidism and ophthalmopathy.

The source of this sequence is a woman between 18 and 30 years old with Graves disease. The sample consisted of peripheral blood mononuclear cells (PBMCs), taken at new diagnosis, from a patient treated with antithyroid drugs. The rearrangement links TRBV24-1 to TRBJ1-1, with 12 bases lining up with TRBD1. The CDR3 nucleotides read TGTGCCACCAATTCGGGACAGGGGGCCGACACTGAAGCTTTCTTT. This encodes CATNSGQGADTEAFF.